Below, 3 T cell receptor beta chains from the same sample are listed, as sequenced in a study of T cell repertoires in cytomegalovirus infection. TCRdb passed the reads through MiXCR, listing each CDR3 protein once. The sample has some 390,000 distinct CDR3 sequences; less than 20% are singletons. Specimen: PBMCs. These receptors were taken from a human donor in good health (CMV status not recorded). Some clones in this sample may be carry-over from other donors' samples.

This clonotype was seen ten or more times. The chain has TRBV7-2 and TRBJ1-3; D not certain. CDR1 and CDR2 (germline): SGHTA, FQGNSA. CDR3 length: 16 amino acids. V lost 1 base, J lost 2 bases, and 12 bases lay in between. CDR3 coding DNA: TGTGCCAGCAGCTTAGTAGCCGGAAGAACTGGAAACACCATATATTTT. Protein sequence: CASSLVAGRTGNTIYF.

There are many counts of this clonotype. V gene TRBV7-2 combines with J gene TRBJ1-2, with D unresolved. The germline V gene encodes CDR1 SGHTA and CDR2 FQGNSA. The CDR3 has 14 residues. Between the trimmed V and J ends, which lost 4 bases and 4 bases, there was a span of 13 bases. CDR3 nucleotides: TGTGCCAGCAGCTCCTCCGATTGGGGCTATGGCTACACCTTC. It codes for CASSSSDWGYGYTF.

The chain carries TRBV20-1 and TRBJ1-1, with a possible D match to TRBD1 (5 bases). CDR1 and CDR2 from the germline V gene are DFQATT and SNEGSKA (reference sequence). The CDR3 sequence is 14 residues long. Trimming pared 3 bases from V and 5 bases from J, leaving 16 bases between. The CDR3 reads CSASIAGRGTEAFF. The CDR3, as DNA: TGCAGTGCTAGTATAGCAGGGAGGGGTACTGAAGCTTTCTTT.